A selection of T cell receptor beta chains follows, all from one sample in a study of blood T cell repertoires in COVID-19. Sequencing used immunoSEQ multiplex PCR; TCRdb keeps in-frame clones, though not all of them. The sample lists around 150,000 clones; more than 75% were seen once. The sample taken for sequencing was peripheral blood. The receptors derive from a man between 60 and 70 years old with acute or convalescent COVID-19. The conserved cysteine and the conserved F or W are not part of the CDR3 here. The D gene is left open where the match is weak.

CDR3aa,v_gene,d_gene
ASSYASGITGELF,TRBV6-5,TRBD2
ASRFGDTQY,TRBV6-5,.
ASSMDRVTYEQY,TRBV6-5,TRBD1
ASSLAREASYEQY,TRBV5-4,TRBD2
ASSGDNWNQPQH,TRBV10-2,.
ASSLSGEDTQY,TRBV5-1,.
ASSETPREWTGELF,TRBV25-1,.
ASSYSGAHQETQY,TRBV6-5,.
ASSPGSSGRNEQF,TRBV18,TRBD2
ASSLEPVEQY,TRBV11-2,.
ASSKLAGGQETQY,TRBV19,TRBD2
ASRPKTGGASETQY,TRBV7-6,TRBD1
ASSLRGGYEQY,TRBV12-3/TRBV12-4,.
ASSSDGSRMGGYT,TRBV7-2,.
ARDGDRGTGELF,TRBV6-5,TRBD1
SVEQGAKNIQY,TRBV29-1,.
ASSEGVNTEAF,TRBV2,.
ACYRGGREGNEQF,TRBV30,TRBD2
ASSQRLAGDYTGELF,TRBV3-1/TRBV3-2,TRBD2
AWARGGSNQPQH,TRBV30,.
ASRSVSVRGTEAF,TRBV19,.
ASSSPGTGWHQPQH,TRBV5-4,TRBD1
ASSFGGELF,TRBV7-2,.
ASSERQGGNQPQH,TRBV2,.
ASSNRDKPMGNQPQH,TRBV19,.
ASSFRGGEQY,TRBV7-2,TRBD2
ASSLAVGRGQETQY,TRBV5-4,.
ATRDTRSSYEQY,TRBV15,.
ASRTLAGGPDTQY,TRBV6-4,TRBD2
ATSSNTGSAGNTIY,TRBV15,.
ASSSPPGTGFPRGQRILNNEQF,TRBV7-1,TRBD1
ASSEASFAGSDTQY,TRBV2,.
ASSDRGTDTQY,TRBV10-1,.
ASSFSLAGANEQF,TRBV5-1,TRBD2
ASSLRGGSVYEQY,TRBV28,TRBD2
ASSQGAYRVQF,TRBV4-1,.
ASSLDYGNEQF,TRBV11-3,.
ASSDPGTSGWETQY,TRBV25-1,TRBD2
ASRQATNTGELF,TRBV7-3,.
ASIGQTDTQY,TRBV6-5,.
ASSSRTSGRRYEQY,TRBV7-2,TRBD2
ASSSGQGVGETQY,TRBV27,TRBD1
ASSLGTPQETQY,TRBV5-4,.
ASSPGRNQPQH,TRBV18,.
ASSLTRNTEAF,TRBV27,.
ASSQTGRPNYGYT,TRBV7-9,.
ASSPGVDNSPLH,TRBV5-4,.
ATSERQGRGYT,TRBV24-1,TRBD1
ASTTNSGSANTGELF,TRBV7-6,TRBD2
ASSLLRQGQQY,TRBV12-3/TRBV12-4,TRBD1
SALSLTTGEGVYEQY,TRBV29-1,TRBD1